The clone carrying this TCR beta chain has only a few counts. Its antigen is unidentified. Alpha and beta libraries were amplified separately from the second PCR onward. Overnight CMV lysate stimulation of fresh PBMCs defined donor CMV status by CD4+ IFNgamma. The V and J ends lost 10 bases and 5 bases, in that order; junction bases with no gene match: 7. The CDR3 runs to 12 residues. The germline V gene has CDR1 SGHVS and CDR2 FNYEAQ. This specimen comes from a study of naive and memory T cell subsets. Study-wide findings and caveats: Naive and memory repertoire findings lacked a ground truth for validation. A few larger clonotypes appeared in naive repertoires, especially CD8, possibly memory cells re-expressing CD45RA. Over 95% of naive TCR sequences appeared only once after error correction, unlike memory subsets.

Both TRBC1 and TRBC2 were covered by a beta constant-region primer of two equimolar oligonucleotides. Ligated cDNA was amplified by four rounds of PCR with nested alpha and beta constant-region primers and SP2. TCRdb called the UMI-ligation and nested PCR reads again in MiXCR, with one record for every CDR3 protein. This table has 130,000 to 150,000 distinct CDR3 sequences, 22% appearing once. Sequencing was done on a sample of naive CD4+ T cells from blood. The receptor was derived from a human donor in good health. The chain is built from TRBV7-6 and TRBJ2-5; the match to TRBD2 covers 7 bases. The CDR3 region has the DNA TGTGCCACTAGCGGAGGAGGGGAGACCCAGTACTTC. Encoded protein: CATSGGGETQYF.